In its sample, the clone carrying this T cell receptor beta chain was seen many times. There are 16 residues in the CDR3. V gave up 5 bases and J gave up 8 bases, with 22 bases separating them. The record originates from a study of blood T cells in healthy people across ages. In the study overall: Roughly one uniquely barcoded beta molecule per two T cells was captured.

Alongside a J-beta primer mix, a sample-barcoded 5' primer served in a second PCR lasting roughly 7 to 11 cycles. A single record per CDR3 protein comes from TCRdb applying MiXCR to the 5' RACE reads. Of approximately 1,100,000 distinct CDR3 sequences in the sample, 35% to 50% were seen once. The sample comprised blood. The chain combines TRBV12-3 or TRBV12-4 with TRBJ2-4, with D perhaps matching TRBD2 (5 bases). The origin of this receptor is a woman aged 55-70 years in good health. The CDR3: CASSPNPGSLGDIQYF. As DNA, the CDR3 is TGTGCCAGCAGTCCAAATCCGGGATCATTGGGTGACATTCAGTACTTC.